Listed below are T cell receptor beta chains from one sample, sequenced in a study of T cells after yellow fever vaccination. TCRdb passed the 5' RACE reads through MiXCR, listing each CDR3 protein once. The repertoire has a few hundred thousand distinct CDR3 sequences, 9.5% to 13% of them found once; the top ten carry about 17%. Sequenced material: PBMCs, taken on the day of the first yellow fever vaccination. These receptors all come from a man younger than 30 who received the YFV17D yellow fever vaccine. The CDR3 runs from the conserved cysteine through the conserved F or W. The order of the fields is CDR3 length, clone size, V gene, CDR3 protein. Clone size is shown for a subset of rows, as once, few, many or a class of expanded clone.

16	-	TRBV28	CASSSPLGSSGRGYTF
15	few	TRBV9	CASSVEGGGWDEQFF
16	few	TRBV7-8	CASSLDYGGGANVLTF
14	-	TRBV19	CASNNRGRTGELFF
16	once	TRBV4-3	CASSQGSGPSTDTQYF
12	-	TRBV30	CAWTGVNTEAFF
11	-	TRBV5-5	CASSGDGGYTF
11	few	TRBV5-1	CASNSRDEQYF
16	few	TRBV6-2/TRBV6-3	CASSYSPSGGTNEQFF
14	few	TRBV7-9	CASSLAGTPYGYTF
14	few	TRBV6-1	CASRDTGGNTEAFF
15	many	TRBV7-2	CASSRYMGAKNIQYF
13	-	TRBV5-1	CASSLRQMDTQYF
15	few	TRBV5-4	CASSFPGQGNTEAFF
15	many	TRBV5-1	CASGTWTGSSYEQYF
15	-	TRBV15	CATSRESGGAGEQFF
13	-	TRBV24-1	CATSDPGHGEQFF
14	-	TRBV20-1	CSARGTGRDSPLHF
16	-	TRBV7-2	CASSLVGGHSYNEQFF
15	-	TRBV12-3/TRBV12-4	CASSLNTGGPKTQYF
15	few	TRBV6-5	CASSYSEGGGYEQYF
12	many	TRBV28	CASALVQETQYF
15	-	TRBV13	CASSLRATGSYEQYF
14	-	TRBV4-1	CASSQDTSGVNQYF
14	-	TRBV5-1	CASSPSGLGQPQHF
14	few	TRBV20-1	CSARDPGVGNTIYF
14	many	TRBV11-2	CASSLDRGNQPQHF
15	few	TRBV6-2/TRBV6-3	CASTIPRGGTGELFF
12	-	TRBV9	CASSTGADGYTF
15	-	TRBV4-3	CASSPRDRRGNEQFF
16	many	TRBV7-8	CASSLGTGGVDQPQHF
14	few	TRBV7-8	CASSLAAGLGTQYF
15	-	TRBV5-6	CASSPIAGRTDTQYF
17	-	TRBV20-1	CSARVDAAGGLYNEQFF
15	few	TRBV5-5	CASSQTSGQTQPQHF
15	-	TRBV9	CASSSRSGETGELFF
12	-	TRBV7-2	CASSMYTDTQYF
14	many	TRBV5-4	CASSFPGIQETQYF
14	many	TRBV12-3/TRBV12-4	CASSRGTSTDTQYF
17	few	TRBV5-1	CASSYQEVSSGANVLTF
14	-	TRBV6-1	CASRAHGSTEKLFF
14	few	TRBV5-5	CASSSPGPEEPQHF
17	few	TRBV20-1	CSTGGLTLAGGTNEQFF
15	few	TRBV18	CASSPDSYNTGELFF
16	few	TRBV10-1	CASSEIGAKAYNEQFF
12	-	TRBV20-1	CSARPNHQPQHF
14	-	TRBV20-1	CSARDYLNDEKLFF
14	few	TRBV5-1	CASRTEGHLYGYTF
16	-	TRBV2	CASSVLGTGVTGELFF
15	many	TRBV7-2	CASSLARTDLYGYTF
11	few	TRBV4-1	CASSRGPEQFF